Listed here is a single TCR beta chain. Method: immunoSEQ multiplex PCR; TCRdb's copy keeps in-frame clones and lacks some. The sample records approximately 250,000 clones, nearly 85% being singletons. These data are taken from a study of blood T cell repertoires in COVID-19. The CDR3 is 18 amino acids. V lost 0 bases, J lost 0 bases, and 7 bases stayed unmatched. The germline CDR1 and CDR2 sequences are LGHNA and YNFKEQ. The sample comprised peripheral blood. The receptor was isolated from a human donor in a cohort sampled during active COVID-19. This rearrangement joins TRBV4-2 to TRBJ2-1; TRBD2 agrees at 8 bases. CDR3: CASSQDRSGSFSYNEQFF. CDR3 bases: TGTGCCAGCAGCCAAGATAGGAGCGGGAGTTTCTCCTACAATGAGCAGTTCTTC.